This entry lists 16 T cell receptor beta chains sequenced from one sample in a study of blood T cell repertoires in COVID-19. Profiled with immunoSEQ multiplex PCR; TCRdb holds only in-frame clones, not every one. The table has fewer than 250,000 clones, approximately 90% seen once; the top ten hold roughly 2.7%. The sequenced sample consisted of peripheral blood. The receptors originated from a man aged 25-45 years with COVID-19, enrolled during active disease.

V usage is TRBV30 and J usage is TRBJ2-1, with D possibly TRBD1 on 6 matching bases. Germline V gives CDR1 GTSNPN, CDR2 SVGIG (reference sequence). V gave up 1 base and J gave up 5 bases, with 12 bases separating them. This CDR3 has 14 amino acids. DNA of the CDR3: TGTGCCTGGAGTGACCGCAGGGGACACAATGAGCAGTTCTTC. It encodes CAWSDRRGHNEQFF.

The CDR3 loop reads CASTLGVQGYTF. DNA for the CDR3: TGTGCCAGCACTCTGGGAGTTCAAGGCTACACCTTC. This chain connects TRBV28 to TRBJ1-2, with unresolved D. Trimming pared 7 bases from V and 8 bases from J, leaving 14 bases between. Germline V gene lookup returns CDR1 MDHEN and CDR2 SYDVKM. This CDR3 contains 12 residues.

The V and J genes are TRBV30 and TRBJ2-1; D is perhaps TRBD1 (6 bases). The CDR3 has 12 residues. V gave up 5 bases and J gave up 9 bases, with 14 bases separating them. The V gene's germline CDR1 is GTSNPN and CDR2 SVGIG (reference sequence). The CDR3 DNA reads TGTGCCTGGGCCCCAGGGGCTGGTGAGCAGTTCTTC. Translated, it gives CAWAPGAGEQFF.

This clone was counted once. The chain's CDR3 is CASTPLPGQGTRTDTQYF. The CDR3 DNA follows: TGCGCCAGCACCCCCTTACCGGGACAGGGGACCCGCACAGATACGCAGTATTTT. The chain has TRBV5-1 and TRBJ2-3, with 10 bases fitting TRBD1. Germline-derived CDR1 and CDR2 are SGHRS and YFSETQ. Trimming took 6 bases from V and 1 from J; bases not matched to a gene: 14. This CDR3 region has 18 residues.

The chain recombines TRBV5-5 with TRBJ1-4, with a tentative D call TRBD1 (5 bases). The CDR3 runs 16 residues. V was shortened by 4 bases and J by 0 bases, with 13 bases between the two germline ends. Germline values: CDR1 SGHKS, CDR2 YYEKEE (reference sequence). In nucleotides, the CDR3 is TGTGCCAGCAGCCCATTTCTGACAGCAACTAATGAAAAACTGTTTTTT. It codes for CASSPFLTATNEKLFF. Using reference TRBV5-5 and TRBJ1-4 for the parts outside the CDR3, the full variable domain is DAGVTQSPTHLIKTRGQQVTLRCSPISGHKSVSWYQQVLGQGPQFIFQYYEKEERGRGNFPDRFSARQFPNYSSELNVNALLLGDSALYLCASSPFLTATNEKLFFGSGTQLSVL.

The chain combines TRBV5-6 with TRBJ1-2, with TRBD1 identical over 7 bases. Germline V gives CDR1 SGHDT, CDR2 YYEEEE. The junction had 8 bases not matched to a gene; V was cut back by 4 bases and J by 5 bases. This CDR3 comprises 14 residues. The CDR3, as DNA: TGTGCCAGCAGCCTTGACAGGGATTCTTATGGCTACACCTTC. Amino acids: CASSLDRDSYGYTF.

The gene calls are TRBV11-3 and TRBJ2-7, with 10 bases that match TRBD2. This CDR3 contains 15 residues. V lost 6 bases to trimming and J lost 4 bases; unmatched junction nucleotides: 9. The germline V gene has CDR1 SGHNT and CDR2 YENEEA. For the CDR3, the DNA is TGTGCCAGCAGTTTTCTAGCGGGAGCAACGTACGAGCAGTACTTC. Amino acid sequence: CASSFLAGATYEQYF. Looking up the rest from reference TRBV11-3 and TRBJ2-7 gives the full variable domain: EAGVVQSPRYKIIEKKQPVAFWCNPISGHNTLYWYLQNLGQGPELLIRYENEEAVDDSQLPKDRFSAERLKGVDSTLKIQPAELGDSAVYLCASSFLAGATYEQYFGPGTRLTVT.

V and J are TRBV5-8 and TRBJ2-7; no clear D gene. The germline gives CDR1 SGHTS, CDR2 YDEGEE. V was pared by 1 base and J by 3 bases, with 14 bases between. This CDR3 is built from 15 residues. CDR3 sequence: CASSLYRSGLYEQYF. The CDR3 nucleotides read TGTGCCAGCAGCTTGTATAGAAGTGGGCTCTACGAGCAGTACTTC.

For the CDR3, the DNA is TGTGCCACCTTCGGACAGAGCACTGAAGCTTTCTTT. Its translation is CATFGQSTEAFF. This chain joins TRBV19 and TRBJ1-1; possibly TRBD1 for D (6 bases). V lost 10 bases and J lost 4, with 13 bases in between. The CDR3 sequence is 12 residues long. Germline CDR1 and CDR2: LNHDA and SQIVND (reference sequence). Full variable domain (missing parts from reference TRBV19 and TRBJ1-1): DGGITQSPKYLFRKEGQNVTLSCEQNLNHDAMYWYRQDPGQGLRLIYYSQIVNDFQKGDIAEGYSVSREKKESFPLTVTSAQKNPTAFYLCATFGQSTEAFFGQGTRLTVV.

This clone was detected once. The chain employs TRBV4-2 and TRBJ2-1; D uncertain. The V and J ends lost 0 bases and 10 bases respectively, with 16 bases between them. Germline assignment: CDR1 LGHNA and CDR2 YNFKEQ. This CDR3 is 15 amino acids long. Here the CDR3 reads CASSQDSPLIREQFF. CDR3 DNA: TGTGCCAGCAGCCAAGATAGTCCCCTTATCAGGGAGCAGTTCTTC.

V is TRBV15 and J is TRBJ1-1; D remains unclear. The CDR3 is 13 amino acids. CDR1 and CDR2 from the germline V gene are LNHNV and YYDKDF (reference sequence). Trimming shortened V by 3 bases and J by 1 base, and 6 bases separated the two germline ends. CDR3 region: CATSSHWNTEAFF. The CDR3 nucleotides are TGTGCCACCAGCAGTCATTGGAACACTGAAGCTTTCTTT. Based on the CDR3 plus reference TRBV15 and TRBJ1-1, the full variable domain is DAMVIQNPRYQVTQFGKPVTLSCSQTLNHNVMYWYQQKSSQAPKLLFHYYDKDFNNEADTPDNFQSRRPNTSFCFLDIRSPGLGDTAMYLCATSSHWNTEAFFGQGTRLTVV.

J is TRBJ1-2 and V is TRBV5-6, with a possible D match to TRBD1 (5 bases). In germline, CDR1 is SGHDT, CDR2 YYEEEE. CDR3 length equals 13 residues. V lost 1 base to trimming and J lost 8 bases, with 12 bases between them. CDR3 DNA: TGTGCCAGCAGCTTGTGGCAGGGTGCCGGCTACACCTTC. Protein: CASSLWQGAGYTF.

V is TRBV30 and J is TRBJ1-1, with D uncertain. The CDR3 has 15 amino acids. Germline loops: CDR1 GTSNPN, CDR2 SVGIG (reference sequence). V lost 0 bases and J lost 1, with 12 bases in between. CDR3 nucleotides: TGTGCCTGGAGTGTTGGTCCAGGAGGGAACACTGAAGCTTTCTTT. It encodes CAWSVGPGGNTEAFF. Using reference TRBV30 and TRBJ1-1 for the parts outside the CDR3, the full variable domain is SQTIHQWPATLVQPVGSPLSLECTVEGTSNPNLYWYRQAAGRGLQLLFYSVGIGQISSEVPQNLSASRPQDRQFILSSKKLLLSDSGFYLCAWSVGPGGNTEAFFGQGTRLTVV.

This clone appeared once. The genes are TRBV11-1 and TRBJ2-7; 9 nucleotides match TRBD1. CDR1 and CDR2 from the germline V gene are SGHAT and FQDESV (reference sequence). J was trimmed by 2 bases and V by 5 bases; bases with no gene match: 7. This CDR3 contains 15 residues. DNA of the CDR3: TGTGCCAGCAGCCCAAGGACAGGGGCCACCTACGAGCAGTACTTC. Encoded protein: CASSPRTGATYEQYF.

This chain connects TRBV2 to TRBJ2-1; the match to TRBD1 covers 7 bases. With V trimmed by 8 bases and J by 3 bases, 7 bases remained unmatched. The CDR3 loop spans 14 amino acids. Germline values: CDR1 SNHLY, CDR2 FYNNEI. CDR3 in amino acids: CASLKTGSYNEQFF. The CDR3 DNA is TGTGCCAGCCTAAAGACAGGGAGCTACAATGAGCAGTTCTTC.

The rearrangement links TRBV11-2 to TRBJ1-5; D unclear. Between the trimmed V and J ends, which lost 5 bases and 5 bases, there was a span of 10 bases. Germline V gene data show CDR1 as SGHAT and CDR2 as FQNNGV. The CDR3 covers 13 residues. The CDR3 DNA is TGTGCCAGCAGCCCGGTCGGGGATCAGCCCCAGCATTTT. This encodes CASSPVGDQPQHF.